Shown below are 23 T cell receptor beta chains from a single sample sequenced in a study of shared clonotypes between healthy human individuals. Data came from immunoSEQ multiplex PCR; TCRdb stores just in-frame clones and leaves some out. This table holds roughly 2,000,000 clones, about 95% found once. Selected positively for CCR7 and CD45RO-negative, naive CD8 cells excluded terminally differentiated effector memory CD45RA+ cells. The specimen was naive CD8+ T cells sorted from blood. The receptors here all came from a man aged 18 to 30 in good health.

As concerns this clone: Different DNA sequences within this sample yield the same CDR3. CDR3 protein: CASSLLEGDTEAFF. The CDR3 coding sequence is TGTGCCAGCAGTTTATTGGAGGGGGACACTGAAGCTTTCTTT. The chain links TRBV27 to TRBJ1-1; the D gene is possibly TRBD1 (6 bases). The CDR3 sequence is 14 residues long. Trimming removed 1 base at V and 3 bases at J, with 9 bases between. The V gene's germline CDR1 is MNHEY and CDR2 SMNVEV (reference sequence).

The V gene is TRBV2, the J gene TRBJ2-3, with D hard to call. CDR3 length equals 12 residues. Germline V gene lookup returns CDR1 SNHLY and CDR2 FYNNEI. The V end lost 7 bases, the J end lost 2 bases, and 7 bases lay between the germline ends. The CDR3 loop reads CASITDTDTQYF. The CDR3 DNA follows: TGTGCCAGCATCACAGACACAGATACGCAGTATTTT.

Of note for this clone: The sample contains more than one DNA sequence encoding this CDR3. The V call is TRBV6-5, the J call TRBJ2-3; 7 bases match TRBD2. V shed 0 bases, J shed 1 base, and the junction held 1 base outside the gene matches. Germline CDR1 and CDR2: MNHEY and SVGAGI. CDR3 length: 15 residues. CDR3 sequence: CASSYSGGGTDTQYF. CDR3 nucleotide sequence: TGTGCCAGCAGTTACTCGGGAGGGGGCACAGATACGCAGTATTTT.

CDR3 DNA sequence: TGTGCCAGTAGTATCTGGGGGCGCTCAGGTGAGCAGTTCTTC. Residues: CASSIWGRSGEQFF. The chain employs TRBV19 and TRBJ2-1, with D possibly TRBD1 on 6 matching bases. The V gene lost 3 bases and the J gene lost 9 bases, with 15 bases spanning the gap. The CDR3 is made up of 14 amino acids. The V gene's germline CDR1 is LNHDA and CDR2 SQIVND (reference sequence).

This clone has just a few counts. V gene TRBV2 combines with J gene TRBJ2-7; D is unresolved. Germline V gives CDR1 SNHLY, CDR2 FYNNEI. V lost 0 bases and J 7 bases, leaving 7 bases between the germline ends. The CDR3 is made up of 12 amino acids. The CDR3 nucleotides are TGTGCCAGCAGTGAAGCCCCGGAAGAGCAGTACTTC. It encodes CASSEAPEEQYF.

Points on this clone: The sample contains more than one DNA sequence encoding this CDR3. V gene TRBV13 combines with J gene TRBJ2-5; D gene ambiguous. The V gene lost 1 base and the J gene lost 5 bases, with 8 bases spanning the gap. The CDR3 totals 13 residues. Germline CDR1 is PRHDT and CDR2 is FYEKMQ (reference sequence). The CDR3 DNA follows: TGTGCCAGCAGCTTAGAGTCTTTGGAGACCCAGTACTTC. Its translation is CASSLESLETQYF. Using reference TRBV13 and TRBJ2-5 for the parts outside the CDR3, the full variable domain is AAGVIQSPRHLIKEKRETATLKCYPIPRHDTVYWYQQGPGQDPQFLISFYEKMQSDKGSIPDRFSAQQFSDYHSELNMSSLELGDSALYFCASSLESLETQYFGPGTRLLVL.

This clone has a single count. This sequence joins TRBV6-4 and TRBJ1-2; no clear D gene. Germline loops: CDR1 MRHNA, CDR2 SNTAGT. This CDR3 has 19 residues. The V end lost 9 bases, the J end lost 7 bases, and 36 bases lay between the germline ends. CDR3 region: CARPSTHRPGPYVGGGYTF. The CDR3 DNA follows: TGTGCCAGACCTTCTACTCACCGCCCGGGTCCGTACGTAGGCGGTGGCTACACCTTC.

The rearrangement uses TRBV6-1 and TRBJ1-1; 8 bases align to TRBD1. The CDR3 sequence is 12 residues long. Germline lookup yields CDR1 MNHNS and CDR2 SASEGT. With 9 bases clipped from V and 5 bases from J, the junction kept 5 bases outside the gene matches. The CDR3 region has the DNA TGTGCCAGTCAGACAGGGGTTACTGAAGCTTTCTTT. The encoded protein is CASQTGVTEAFF.

J is TRBJ2-1 and V is TRBV7-9; 12 nucleotides match TRBD1. CDR1 and CDR2 (germline): SEHNR, FQNEAQ (reference sequence). Germline trimming cut 3 bases from V and 7 bases from J; bases unmatched to any gene: 7. CDR3 length: 16 amino acids. The CDR3 DNA is TGTGCCAGCAGCTTTACCGGGACAGGGGGCGCGAATGAGCAGTTCTTC. As protein: CASSFTGTGGANEQFF.

The rearrangement uses TRBV30 and TRBJ2-7; weak D call: TRBD2 (6 bases). V shed 4 bases and J shed 1 base, with 14 bases lying between them. Germline lookup yields CDR1 GTSNPN and CDR2 SVGIG (reference sequence). The CDR3 loop spans 14 amino acids. CDR3 loop: CAWTGDGVSYEQYF. The CDR3 coding sequence is TGTGCCTGGACGGGGGACGGGGTTTCCTACGAGCAGTACTTC.

The genes are TRBV13 and TRBJ2-7; D is uncertain. There are 13 residues in the CDR3. CDR1 is PRHDT, CDR2 FYEKMQ, per germline (reference sequence). The V and J ends lost 1 base and 6 bases respectively, with 10 bases between them. The CDR3 is CASSLVASGEQYF. The DNA for the CDR3 is TGTGCCAGCAGCTTAGTGGCGAGTGGCGAGCAGTACTTC.

This chain joins TRBV5-4 and TRBJ2-7; D not resolved. Between the trimmed V and J ends, which lost 2 bases and 5 bases, there was a span of 5 bases. Germline V gene data show CDR1 as SGHNT and CDR2 as YYREEE (reference sequence). The CDR3 spans 11 residues. CDR3 DNA: TGTGCCAGCAGCTTTTCGGACGAGCAGTACTTC. As protein: CASSFSDEQYF.

The V and J genes are TRBV25-1 and TRBJ1-3; D is uncertain. The CDR3 is 12 residues long. Germline CDR1 is MGHDK and CDR2 is SYGVNS. The V gene lost 1 base and the J gene lost 6 bases, with 4 bases spanning the gap. CDR3: CASSESKNTIYF. Written as DNA, the CDR3 is TGTGCCAGCAGTGAATCGAAAAACACCATATATTTT.

The chain links TRBV7-9 to TRBJ2-2; perhaps TRBD2 as D (6 bases). Germline V lookup: CDR1 SEHNR, CDR2 FQNEAQ (reference sequence). V was shortened by 10 bases and J by 4 bases, with 16 bases between the two germline ends. CDR3 size: 14 residues. This chain's CDR3 is CATMAGTGTGELFF. Here the CDR3 DNA reads TGTGCCACCATGGCGGGAACGGGCACCGGGGAGCTGTTTTTT.

This clone came up once. The V call is TRBV13, the J call TRBJ2-2; TRBD2 might be the D (5 bases). The length of the CDR3 is 16 residues. V was clipped by 2 bases and J by 6 bases, with 16 bases between them. Germline V gene data show CDR1 as PRHDT and CDR2 as FYEKMQ (reference sequence). The DNA for the CDR3 is TGTGCCAGCAGCTTAACCCCCCCCCTAGCCCCCGGGGAGCTGTTTTTT. This encodes CASSLTPPLAPGELFF.

J is TRBJ2-3 and V is TRBV7-3; 9 bases line up with TRBD2. CDR3 length: 20 amino acids. Germline CDR1 and CDR2: SGHTA and FQGTGA. V was clipped by 3 bases and J by 2 bases; unmatched bases: 18. The CDR3: CASSLASGGLHPTLTDTQYF. The CDR3 DNA follows: TGTGCCAGCAGCTTGGCGAGCGGGGGGCTACACCCAACTCTCACAGATACGCAGTATTTT.

The rearrangement uses TRBV7-9 and TRBJ1-1, with 7 bases fitting TRBD1. CDR1 SEHNR and CDR2 FQNEAQ come from the germline V gene (reference sequence). V shed 2 bases, J shed 2 bases, and the junction held 5 bases outside the gene matches. The CDR3 contains 15 residues. CDR3 residues: CASSLRQGPNTEAFF. CDR3 sequence (DNA): TGTGCCAGCAGCTTAAGACAGGGACCTAACACTGAAGCTTTCTTT.

In nucleotides, the CDR3 is TGTGCCAGCAGTCCCTCCGGGACAGATAGACTTCAGCCCCAGCATTTT. Its translation is CASSPSGTDRLQPQHF. The J gene is TRBJ1-5, the V gene TRBV27; TRBD1 aligns across 7 bases. Germline V gene data show CDR1 as MNHEY and CDR2 as SMNVEV (reference sequence). This CDR3 region has 16 residues. The J segment lost 6 bases and the V segment lost 5 bases, leaving 13 bases of the junction unmatched.

The chain is built from TRBV9 and TRBJ2-6; D remains unclear. Germline V gene data show CDR1 as SGDLS and CDR2 as YYNGEE. V was shortened by 0 bases and J by 2 bases, with 9 bases between the two germline ends. The CDR3 is 16 amino acids. CDR3 in amino acids: CASSVAVFPGANVLTF. The CDR3 DNA reads as TGTGCCAGCAGCGTAGCTGTATTTCCTGGGGCCAACGTCCTGACTTTC.

This rearrangement joins TRBV4-1 to TRBJ2-7; 7 bases are shared with TRBD1. CDR1 and CDR2 from the germline V gene are MGHRA and YSYEKL. Losses at the gene ends were 3 bases for V and 4 bases for J; bases not matched to a gene: 9. The CDR3 consists of 15 residues. CDR3 in DNA: TGCGCCAGCAGCCAGATAGTGACAGGGTATTACGAGCAGTACTTC. Translation: CASSQIVTGYYEQYF.

This chain uses TRBV25-1 with TRBJ2-5; the D is unclear. Trimming took off 9 bases at V and 0 bases at J, with 14 bases between the two ends. The CDR3 loop spans 14 amino acids. Germline V gives CDR1 MGHDK, CDR2 SYGVNS. The CDR3 region is CAREWFVYQETQYF. The CDR3 DNA follows: TGTGCCAGAGAGTGGTTTGTGTACCAAGAGACCCAGTACTTC.

This chain joins TRBV5-4 and TRBJ2-3; 12 bases agree with TRBD2. The germline V gene has CDR1 SGHNT and CDR2 YYREEE (reference sequence). The V segment lost 5 bases and the J segment 6 bases; nucleotides outside the gene matches: 7. CDR3 length: 15 residues. The CDR3 here is CASSSLAGGPDTQYF. The CDR3 coding sequence is TGTGCCAGCAGTTCTCTAGCGGGGGGGCCCGATACGCAGTATTTT.

The rearrangement uses TRBV30 and TRBJ2-6; D call uncertain. Germline values: CDR1 GTSNPN, CDR2 SVGIG (reference sequence). Trimming pared 7 bases from V and 0 bases from J, leaving 4 bases between. The CDR3 is made up of 12 amino acids. CDR3 sequence reads: CASYSGANVLTF. Here the CDR3 DNA reads TGTGCCTCGTACTCTGGGGCCAACGTCCTGACTTTC.